These T cell receptor beta chains were read from a single sample in a study of T cells in localized non-small cell lung cancer. Method: immunoSEQ multiplex PCR; TCRdb's copy keeps in-frame clones and lacks some. The sample lists over 45,000 clones; around 90% were seen once. This material consisted of peripheral blood, taken before any cancer treatment. The receptors were gathered from a man aged 40-75 years with stage I squamous cell lung carcinoma. The CDR3 runs from the conserved cysteine through the conserved F or W. The D gene is left open where the match is weak. Only some rows state a clone size, as once, few, many or a class for expanded clones.

j_gene: TRBJ2-7
v_gene: TRBV5-1
abundance: NA
d_gene: NA
CDR3nt: TGCGCCAGCAGCCCGACAGGAAACTACGAGCAGTACTTC
CDR3aa: CASSPTGNYEQYF

j_gene: TRBJ2-5
v_gene: TRBV7-2
abundance: NA
d_gene: NA
CDR3nt: TGTGCCAGCAGCTTCCAGGGCCGTCAAGAGACCCAGTACTTC
CDR3aa: CASSFQGRQETQYF

j_gene: TRBJ2-4
v_gene: TRBV7-2
abundance: NA
d_gene: NA
CDR3nt: TGTGCCAGCAGCGCCATCTGGGGGCAACTTCAGTACTTC
CDR3aa: CASSAIWGQLQYF

j_gene: TRBJ1-2
v_gene: TRBV29-1
abundance: NA
d_gene: NA
CDR3nt: TGCAGCGTTGTGGAGCCCCGGCACTATGGCTACACCTTC
CDR3aa: CSVVEPRHYGYTF

j_gene: TRBJ2-1
v_gene: TRBV2
abundance: NA
d_gene: NA
CDR3nt: TGTGCCAGCAGTGAGGTCCTAGCGATGAATGAGCAGTTCTTC
CDR3aa: CASSEVLAMNEQFF

j_gene: TRBJ1-1
v_gene: TRBV7-9
abundance: once
d_gene: TRBD1
CDR3nt: TGTGCCAGCAGCTCCTACAGGGGGGCGGCCACTGAAGCTTTCTTT
CDR3aa: CASSSYRGAATEAFF

j_gene: TRBJ2-1
v_gene: TRBV28
abundance: NA
d_gene: TRBD2
CDR3nt: TGTGCCAGCAGCCCCACTAGCGGGACCTCCTACAATGAGCAGTTCTTC
CDR3aa: CASSPTSGTSYNEQFF

j_gene: TRBJ2-1
v_gene: TRBV28
abundance: NA
d_gene: TRBD1
CDR3nt: TGTGCCAGCAGAGCTTCCGGGACAGGGAGGGACAATGAGCAGTTCTTC
CDR3aa: CASRASGTGRDNEQFF

j_gene: TRBJ1-3
v_gene: TRBV6-1
abundance: NA
d_gene: NA
CDR3nt: TGTGCCAGCAGTGAGGGCCCGGGGGCTGGAAACACCATATATTTT
CDR3aa: CASSEGPGAGNTIYF

j_gene: TRBJ1-2
v_gene: TRBV5-5
abundance: NA
d_gene: NA
CDR3nt: TGTGCCAGCAGCTTAGCAGTCCCCTTTGGCTACACCTTC
CDR3aa: CASSLAVPFGYTF

j_gene: TRBJ2-1
v_gene: TRBV14
abundance: NA
d_gene: NA
CDR3nt: TGTGCCAGCAGCCAGTTTACGGGGCCCGGCAATGAGCAGTTCTTC
CDR3aa: CASSQFTGPGNEQFF

j_gene: TRBJ2-7
v_gene: TRBV28
abundance: NA
d_gene: TRBD2
CDR3nt: TGTGCCAGCAGTCTCTTTAGCGGGAGCACCTCCTACGAGCAGTACTTC
CDR3aa: CASSLFSGSTSYEQYF

j_gene: TRBJ2-5
v_gene: TRBV27
abundance: once
d_gene: NA
CDR3nt: TGTGCCAGCAAGAGGGAAGAGACCCAGTACTTC
CDR3aa: CASKREETQYF

j_gene: TRBJ2-1
v_gene: TRBV11-2
abundance: NA
d_gene: TRBD2
CDR3nt: TGTGCCAGCAGCTTAGACCCCGGGACTAGCGGAACGGGGAATGAGCAGTTCTTC
CDR3aa: CASSLDPGTSGTGNEQFF

j_gene: TRBJ1-1
v_gene: TRBV10-3
abundance: NA
d_gene: NA
CDR3nt: TGTGCCATCATGGGGGGCAATGAAGCTTTCTTT
CDR3aa: CAIMGGNEAFF

j_gene: TRBJ1-2
v_gene: TRBV15
abundance: NA
d_gene: NA
CDR3nt: TGTGCCACCAGCAGAGATTTGACGGGGATGCAAGCTTTGTTCCATGGCTACACCTTC
CDR3aa: CATSRDLTGMQALFHGYTF

j_gene: TRBJ1-5
v_gene: TRBV29-1
abundance: NA
d_gene: NA
CDR3nt: TGCAGCGTTGTATGGGGGAATCAGCCCCAGCATTTT
CDR3aa: CSVVWGNQPQHF

j_gene: TRBJ2-3
v_gene: TRBV25-1
abundance: few
d_gene: NA
CDR3nt: TGTGCCAGCAGTGAATTTTCGGCGGGAGATACGCAGTATTTT
CDR3aa: CASSEFSAGDTQYF

j_gene: TRBJ1-4
v_gene: TRBV10-3
abundance: NA
d_gene: TRBD1
CDR3nt: TGTGCCATCGGGGGGGACAGGGGCGATGCTAATGAAAAACTGTTTTTT
CDR3aa: CAIGGDRGDANEKLFF

j_gene: TRBJ2-5
v_gene: TRBV14
abundance: NA
d_gene: TRBD2
CDR3nt: TGTGCCAGCAGCCAAGACCTAGCGGGAGAAGAGACCCAGTACTTC
CDR3aa: CASSQDLAGEETQYF

j_gene: TRBJ1-4
v_gene: TRBV6-5
abundance: NA
d_gene: TRBD1
CDR3nt: TGTGCCAGCAGCGGACAGGCCTGGGATGAAAAACTGTTTTTT
CDR3aa: CASSGQAWDEKLFF

j_gene: TRBJ2-7
v_gene: TRBV19
abundance: once
d_gene: TRBD2
CDR3nt: TGTGCCAGTAGTATCGGGACTAGCGGCTACGAGCAGTACTTC
CDR3aa: CASSIGTSGYEQYF

j_gene: TRBJ1-3
v_gene: TRBV7-2
abundance: NA
d_gene: NA
CDR3nt: TGTGCCAGCAGGCAGCAGGCTGGAAACACCATATATTTT
CDR3aa: CASRQQAGNTIYF

j_gene: TRBJ1-1
v_gene: TRBV18
abundance: NA
d_gene: TRBD1
CDR3nt: TGTGCCAGCTCGTACACAGGGGAGGACGGCACTGAAGCTTTCTTT
CDR3aa: CASSYTGEDGTEAFF

j_gene: TRBJ2-1
v_gene: TRBV7-3
abundance: NA
d_gene: TRBD2
CDR3nt: TGTGCCAGCAGCTTATCTGCGGGAGTCACCAATGAGCAGTTCTTC
CDR3aa: CASSLSAGVTNEQFF

j_gene: TRBJ2-4
v_gene: TRBV5-1
abundance: NA
d_gene: NA
CDR3nt: TGCGCCAGCAGCTCAGGTTCAGCTGGAAACATTCAGTACTTC
CDR3aa: CASSSGSAGNIQYF

j_gene: TRBJ2-5
v_gene: TRBV5-1
abundance: NA
d_gene: NA
CDR3nt: TGCGCCAGCAGCTTGGCCGGAGAGACCCAGTACTTC
CDR3aa: CASSLAGETQYF

j_gene: TRBJ1-2
v_gene: TRBV7-2
abundance: NA
d_gene: NA
CDR3nt: TGTGCCAGCAGCTTTGATCTTTCCAAAGTGTCCCTCTATGGCTACACCTTC
CDR3aa: CASSFDLSKVSLYGYTF

j_gene: TRBJ2-1
v_gene: TRBV4-3
abundance: NA
d_gene: NA
CDR3nt: TGCGCCAGCAGCCAAGATCTACCAGCGGTATACGGCGAGCAGTTCTTC
CDR3aa: CASSQDLPAVYGEQFF

j_gene: TRBJ1-3
v_gene: TRBV6-6
abundance: NA
d_gene: TRBD1
CDR3nt: TGTGCCAGCAGTACCACCGACAGGGGAACTGGAAACACCATATATTTT
CDR3aa: CASSTTDRGTGNTIYF

j_gene: TRBJ1-4
v_gene: TRBV30
abundance: NA
d_gene: NA
CDR3nt: TGTGCCTGGAGCGGGACACCCAATGAAAAACTGTTTTTT
CDR3aa: CAWSGTPNEKLFF

j_gene: TRBJ2-5
v_gene: TRBV11-1
abundance: NA
d_gene: NA
CDR3nt: TGTGCCAGCAGCTTAGTTTCAGCAGGGGCCCAGACCCAGTACTTC
CDR3aa: CASSLVSAGAQTQYF

j_gene: TRBJ2-7
v_gene: TRBV4-1
abundance: NA
d_gene: TRBD2
CDR3nt: TGCGCCAGCAGCCCCCGAGCGGGAAATCGCGAGCAGTACTTC
CDR3aa: CASSPRAGNREQYF

j_gene: TRBJ1-5
v_gene: TRBV6-5
abundance: NA
d_gene: NA
CDR3nt: TGTGCCAGCAGTTACTCGAAAGGGGATAGCCAGCCCCAGCATTTT
CDR3aa: CASSYSKGDSQPQHF

j_gene: TRBJ2-7
v_gene: TRBV15
abundance: NA
d_gene: TRBD1
CDR3nt: TGTGCCACCAGCAGAGGGGACAGCGGAGGTTCCTACGAGCAGTACTTC
CDR3aa: CATSRGDSGGSYEQYF

j_gene: TRBJ2-7
v_gene: TRBV7-6
abundance: NA
d_gene: NA
CDR3nt: TGTGCCAGCAGCACCCTGACAGGCGAGCAGTACTTC
CDR3aa: CASSTLTGEQYF

j_gene: TRBJ2-1
v_gene: TRBV9
abundance: NA
d_gene: TRBD2
CDR3nt: TGTGCCAGCAGCGTTTCGACTAGCGGGAGCCCCCATGAGCAGTTCTTC
CDR3aa: CASSVSTSGSPHEQFF

j_gene: TRBJ2-7
v_gene: TRBV18
abundance: NA
d_gene: NA
CDR3nt: TGTGCCAGCTCAATCGACGGGACGGCGAAAGGCGAGCAGTACTTC
CDR3aa: CASSIDGTAKGEQYF

j_gene: TRBJ1-5
v_gene: TRBV19
abundance: NA
d_gene: NA
CDR3nt: TGTGCCAGTAGTTTCGGACTCGATTTTAGCAATCAGCCCCAGCATTTT
CDR3aa: CASSFGLDFSNQPQHF

j_gene: TRBJ1-2
v_gene: TRBV4-3
abundance: NA
d_gene: NA
CDR3nt: TGCGCCAGCAGCCAAGATCGGGCAAACTATGGCTACACCTTC
CDR3aa: CASSQDRANYGYTF

j_gene: TRBJ1-5
v_gene: TRBV27
abundance: NA
d_gene: NA
CDR3nt: TGTGCCAGCAGTAACCGGGCAGGACTGCGGGATCAGCCCCAGCATTTT
CDR3aa: CASSNRAGLRDQPQHF

j_gene: TRBJ2-5
v_gene: TRBV15
abundance: NA
d_gene: NA
CDR3nt: TGTGCCACCAGCAGAGAGGTCAGCCCCCGGAGGGAGACCCAGTACTTC
CDR3aa: CATSREVSPRRETQYF

j_gene: TRBJ2-7
v_gene: TRBV28
abundance: NA
d_gene: NA
CDR3nt: TGTGCCAGCAGTCACAGGGATCTGTACTTC
CDR3aa: CASSHRDLYF

j_gene: TRBJ2-2
v_gene: TRBV7-7
abundance: NA
d_gene: TRBD2
CDR3nt: TGTGCTAGCAGCCCCCAACCAGCGGGAGACCACACCGGGGAGCTGTTTTTT
CDR3aa: CASSPQPAGDHTGELFF

j_gene: TRBJ2-7
v_gene: TRBV5-6
abundance: NA
d_gene: NA
CDR3nt: TGTGCCAGCAGCTTGGGGTACGACAGGACATACGAGCAGTACTTC
CDR3aa: CASSLGYDRTYEQYF